Listed here are 28 T cell receptor beta chains from one sample, sequenced in a study of blood T cells in healthy people across ages. A sample-barcoded 5' primer and a J-beta primer mix were used in a second PCR of about 6 to 11 cycles. Via MiXCR, TCRdb re-called the 5' RACE reads, giving one row per CDR3 protein. The sample contains about a million distinct CDR3 sequences, roughly two fifths of which appear only once. The sequencing input was blood. Receptors originate from a man younger than 30 in good health.

This rearrangement joins TRBV15 to TRBJ1-1; D gene ambiguous. Germline V gives CDR1 LNHNV, CDR2 YYDKDF (reference sequence). V lost 4 bases to trimming and J lost 3 bases, with 12 bases between them. The CDR3 runs to 14 residues. In DNA, the CDR3 is TGTGCCACCAGCAACAGTCTGGGGTACACTGAAGCTTTCTTT. This codes for CATSNSLGYTEAFF.

This clonotype was observed many times. The genes are TRBV24-1 and TRBJ2-7; TRBD1 might be the D (6 bases). The germline V gene has CDR1 KGHDR and CDR2 SFDVKD. The V and J ends lost 7 bases and 3 bases respectively, with 9 bases between them. This CDR3 is built from 12 residues. The CDR3 region is CATRGDNYEQYF. The CDR3 DNA reads TGTGCCACCAGAGGGGACAACTACGAGCAGTACTTC.

With respect to this clonotype: This may stem from a read error, because a much larger clone lies one nucleotide away. The chain uses TRBV20-1 and TRBJ2-3; tentatively, D is TRBD1 (5 bases). CDR1 and CDR2 from the germline V gene are DFQATT and SNEGSKA (reference sequence). The CDR3 is 15 residues long. The V end lost 3 bases, the J end lost 4 bases, and 17 bases lay between the germline ends. Here the CDR3 DNA reads TGCAGTGCTAGTCTCCCGGAGCAAGGGGCAGATACGCAGTATTTT. Its protein is CSASLPEQGADTQYF.

The V and J genes are TRBV5-1 and TRBJ2-3; D is tentatively TRBD1 or TRBD2 (5 bases each). V was shortened by 2 bases and J by 6 bases, with 10 bases between the two germline ends. The germline V gene has CDR1 SGHRS and CDR2 YFSETQ. This CDR3 is 13 amino acids long. CDR3 nucleotides: TGCGCCAGCAGCTTCGGGGACGTGGATACGCAGTATTTT. This gives the protein CASSFGDVDTQYF.

This clonotype appeared a few times. The chain employs TRBV6-4 and TRBJ2-2, with TRBD2 as a possible D gene (6 bases). CDR3 length equals 14 residues. Germline V gives CDR1 MRHNA, CDR2 SNTAGT. V lost 3 bases, J lost 2 bases, and 7 bases lay in between. CDR3 bases: TGTGCCAGCAGTGATAGCGGTAACACCGGGGAGCTGTTTTTT. Protein sequence: CASSDSGNTGELFF.

The chain carries TRBV7-6 and TRBJ1-4, with 7 bases fitting TRBD1. CDR3 length: 12 amino acids. V dropped 5 bases and J dropped 12; count of bases not matched to a gene: 6. Germline lookup yields CDR1 SGHVS and CDR2 FNYEAQ. The CDR3 protein is CASSPGTVELFF. The CDR3 DNA reads as TGTGCCAGCAGCCCCGGGACAGTAGAACTGTTTTTT.

The chain is built from TRBV4-1 and TRBJ2-1; D remains ambiguous. Germline CDR1 MGHRA, CDR2 YSYEKL. Deletions cut 2 bases from V and 1 base from J, with 6 bases between. The CDR3 has 14 residues. CDR3 loop: CASSQPLSYNEQFF. The CDR3 region has the DNA TGCGCCAGCAGCCAACCCCTTTCCTACAATGAGCAGTTCTTC.

This clonotype was picked up a small number of times. The chain employs TRBV7-9 and TRBJ2-3; the match to TRBD1 covers 8 bases. In germline, CDR1 is SEHNR, CDR2 FQNEAQ (reference sequence). This CDR3 comprises 17 residues. Germline trimming cut 5 bases from V and 4 bases from J; bases unmatched to any gene: 14. CDR3 bases: TGTGCCAGCAGCGGTCCCAGAAGGACAGGGTGGTCAGATACGCAGTATTTT. As protein: CASSGPRRTGWSDTQYF.

This clonotype was observed a handful of times. This rearrangement joins TRBV5-1 to TRBJ1-1; TRBD1 might be the D (5 bases). Germline CDR1 SGHRS, CDR2 YFSETQ. The CDR3 consists of 15 residues. The germline V and J ends were trimmed by 0 bases and 2 bases, with 11 bases remaining between them. The CDR3 here is CASSLEAGINTEAFF. The CDR3 bases are TGCGCCAGCAGCTTGGAGGCAGGGATTAACACTGAAGCTTTCTTT. Looking up the rest from reference TRBV5-1 and TRBJ1-1 gives the full variable domain: KAGVTQTPRYLIKTRGQQVTLSCSPISGHRSVSWYQQTPGQGLQFLFEYFSETQRNKGNFPGRFSGRQFSNSRSEMNVSTLELGDSALYLCASSLEAGINTEAFFGQGTRLTVV.

This clonotype was seen only a few times. The genes are TRBV11-2 and TRBJ1-6, with 7 bases lining up with TRBD1. The CDR3 runs to 16 residues. Germline V CDR1 and CDR2: SGHAT, FQNNGV. Germline trimming cut 5 bases from V and 2 bases from J; bases unmatched to any gene: 6. For the CDR3, the DNA is TGTGCCAGCAGCCGAACAGGGGTAGCCTATAATTCACCCCTCCACTTT. Encoded protein: CASSRTGVAYNSPLHF.

This clonotype has more than one count but fewer than ten. The CDR3 region has the DNA TGTGCCAGCATCGTTATTGACAGGGGAAGGGATGGCTACACCTTC. Its protein product is CASIVIDRGRDGYTF. This sequence joins TRBV5-6 and TRBJ1-2; 8 nucleotides agree with TRBD1. The germline gives CDR1 SGHDT, CDR2 YYEEEE. The length of the CDR3 is 15 residues. V shed 6 bases and J 6 bases; nucleotides not matched to a gene: 13. The variable domain in full, completed from reference TRBV5-6 and TRBJ1-2, reads DAGVTQSPTHLIKTRGQQVTLRCSPKSGHDTVSWYQQALGQGPQFIFQYYEEEERQRGNFPDRFSGHQFPNYSSELNVNALLLGDSALYLCASIVIDRGRDGYTFGSGTRLTVV.

This clonotype was detected a few times. The chain uses TRBV25-1 and TRBJ2-1, with TRBD1 identical over 10 bases. V was clipped by 4 bases and J by 4 bases; unmatched bases: 19. CDR3 length equals 20 residues. The germline V gene has CDR1 MGHDK and CDR2 SYGVNS. Written as DNA, the CDR3 is TGTGCCAGCAGTGTATTTCCGGGACAGGGGCCCCTGAATTCATACAATGAGCAGTTCTTC. Translating gives CASSVFPGQGPLNSYNEQFF.

This clonotype was seen many times. This chain joins TRBV10-3 and TRBJ1-2; D may be TRBD1 (5 bases). Germline loops: CDR1 ENHRY, CDR2 SYGVKD. V shed 0 bases and J shed 5 bases, with 7 bases lying between them. The CDR3 contains 13 residues. CDR3 residues: CAISESEGYGYTF. The CDR3 nucleotides are TGTGCCATCAGTGAGTCGGAGGGGTATGGCTACACCTTC.

The V gene is TRBV9, the J gene TRBJ1-5; D uncertain. Between the trimmed V and J ends, which lost 0 bases and 10 bases, there was a span of 14 bases. The germline V gene has CDR1 SGDLS and CDR2 YYNGEE. This CDR3 region has 14 residues. The CDR3 loop is CASSVESGFGPQHF. DNA of the CDR3: TGTGCCAGCAGCGTAGAGTCGGGATTTGGACCCCAGCATTTT.

This clonotype was recorded at least ten times. This chain joins TRBV4-3 and TRBJ1-5; D is unresolved. Germline V lookup: CDR1 LGHNA, CDR2 YSLEER. V was cut by 0 bases and J by 5 bases, with 8 bases left in between. The CDR3 extends over 14 amino acids. CDR3 coding DNA: TGCGCCAGCAGCCAAGAGGTGGGAGATCAGCCCCAGCATTTT. Protein sequence: CASSQEVGDQPQHF.

The J gene is TRBJ1-4, the V gene TRBV12-3 or TRBV12-4; 8 bases are shared with TRBD1. This CDR3 contains 14 residues. V lost 5 bases to trimming and J lost 8 bases; unmatched junction nucleotides: 7. Here the CDR3 DNA reads TGTGCCAGCAGTCCCGACAGGGGAAGGGAAAAACTGTTTTTT. The encoded protein is CASSPDRGREKLFF.

The chain combines TRBV2 with TRBJ2-5, with D tentatively TRBD1 (6 bases). V lost 4 bases and J 3 bases, leaving 15 bases between the germline ends. This CDR3 has 15 amino acids. CDR1 is SNHLY, CDR2 FYNNEI, per germline. DNA for the CDR3: TGTGCCAGCAGTGGTCGGACAGAACAAAAAGAGACCCAGTACTTC. Translating gives CASSGRTEQKETQYF.

This clonotype was counted between two and nine times. This chain links TRBV7-2 with TRBJ1-2; no clear D gene. The CDR3 consists of 15 residues. Germline CDR1 SGHTA, CDR2 FQGNSA. The ends were cut back, 4 bases at V and 4 bases at J, with 16 bases in the middle. This chain's CDR3 is CASSSFRSEVYGYTF. In nucleotides, the CDR3 is TGTGCCAGCAGCTCTTTCCGATCAGAAGTCTATGGCTACACCTTC.

The V and J genes are TRBV9 and TRBJ1-4; D is perhaps TRBD1 (6 bases). Per the germline V gene, CDR1 is SGDLS and CDR2 is YYNGEE. The V end was cut by 0 bases, the J end by 7 bases, with 13 bases between. The CDR3 consists of 15 residues. CDR3 DNA sequence: TGTGCCAGCAGCGTAGCGGGGGCGGGCGGTGAAAAACTGTTTTTT. Translated, it gives CASSVAGAGGEKLFF.

This chain connects TRBV6-1 to TRBJ1-1; D call uncertain. Germline loops: CDR1 MNHNS, CDR2 SASEGT. Trimming cost V 6 bases and J 3 bases, with 11 bases left between them. The CDR3 covers 13 residues. The DNA for the CDR3 is TGTGCCAGCAGCCTCAGGAGCCACACTGAAGCTTTCTTT. Translating gives CASSLRSHTEAFF.

The V and J genes are TRBV10-3 and TRBJ2-4; 7 positions agree with TRBD2. The germline CDR1 and CDR2 sequences are ENHRY and SYGVKD. The CDR3 has 17 residues. Losses at the gene ends were 3 bases for V and 2 bases for J; bases not matched to a gene: 10. DNA of the CDR3: TGTGCCATCAGTGAAGGGGAAGCGGGGAGTTCCAAAAACATTCAGTACTTC. Its translation: CAISEGEAGSSKNIQYF.

V and J are TRBV7-9 and TRBJ2-2, with no clear D. V was pared by 8 bases and J by 6 bases, with 7 bases between. The germline CDR1 and CDR2 sequences are SEHNR and FQNEAQ (reference sequence). There are 11 residues in the CDR3. CDR3 amino acids: CASQWSGELFF. The CDR3 bases are TGTGCCAGCCAGTGGTCCGGGGAGCTGTTTTTT.

V gene TRBV11-2 combines with J gene TRBJ2-3, with D tentatively TRBD2 (6 bases). The V and J ends lost 3 bases and 6 bases respectively, with 16 bases between them. Germline assignment: CDR1 SGHAT and CDR2 FQNNGV. This CDR3 region has 15 residues. CDR3: CASSLRRGTGDTQYF. CDR3 DNA: TGTGCCAGCAGCTTGCGTCGGGGGACCGGTGATACGCAGTATTTT.

This CDR3 reads CASSQRGDTEAFF. DNA for the CDR3: TGCGCCAGCAGCCAAAGGGGAGACACTGAAGCTTTCTTT. This rearrangement joins TRBV4-1 to TRBJ1-1; the D gene is possibly TRBD1 (5 bases). The CDR3 is made up of 13 amino acids. The V gene's germline CDR1 is MGHRA and CDR2 YSYEKL. The V gene lost 2 bases and the J gene lost 3 bases, with 7 bases spanning the gap.

This clonotype showed up just a few times. The V call is TRBV20-1, the J call TRBJ1-4, with D maybe TRBD1 (5 bases). V lost 4 bases and J 5 bases, leaving 17 bases between the germline ends. The germline CDR1 and CDR2 sequences are DFQATT and SNEGSKA (reference sequence). CDR3 size: 15 residues. The CDR3 DNA is TGCAGTGCTATTCCGGAGGGACGGGTCAATGAAAAACTGTTTTTT. Amino acid sequence: CSAIPEGRVNEKLFF.

The chain combines TRBV15 with TRBJ2-3, with TRBD1 as a possible D gene (5 bases). The CDR3 has 15 residues. V lost 7 bases and J 2 bases, leaving 16 bases between the germline ends. Germline V gene data show CDR1 as LNHNV and CDR2 as YYDKDF (reference sequence). CDR3 in DNA: TGTGCCACCAAGCAGGGTCCAATCGTCACAGATACGCAGTATTTT. Encoded protein: CATKQGPIVTDTQYF.

The genes are TRBV29-1 and TRBJ2-2, with D possibly TRBD1 on 5 matching bases. Germline CDR1 is SQVTM and CDR2 is ANQGSEA. The ends were cut back, 5 bases at V and 0 bases at J, with 10 bases in the middle. The CDR3 consists of 14 residues. The CDR3 DNA follows: TGCAGCGTTCTCCAGGGATCGAACACCGGGGAGCTGTTTTTT. Encoded protein: CSVLQGSNTGELFF.

The CDR3 DNA reads TGCAGCGTCCAGGGGGCTGAAGATACGCAGTATTTT. The encoded protein is CSVQGAEDTQYF. The chain couples TRBV20-1 to TRBJ2-3; 8 bases are a match to TRBD1. Looked up from germline, CDR1 is DFQATT and CDR2 is SNEGSKA (reference sequence). CDR3 size: 12 residues.